This is a list of T cell receptor beta chains from one sample in a study of blood T cell repertoires in COVID-19. Method: immunoSEQ multiplex PCR; TCRdb's copy keeps in-frame clones and lacks some. Of approximately 170,000 clones in the sample, 81% were seen once. The sample comprised peripheral blood. Receptor source: a human donor in a cohort sampled during active COVID-19. Both conserved end residues are trimmed from each CDR3. Expanded clones get a size class; other rows say once, few or many, or leave the size out.

12 TRBJ1-1 . TRBV5-5 ASSSFVQGSEAF
11 TRBJ1-2 . TRBV27 ASSLFPNYGYT
11 TRBJ1-1 . TRBV12-3/TRBV12-4 ASSLQENSEAF
11 TRBJ2-7 . TRBV27 ASSDPRGGEQY
13 TRBJ1-1 . TRBV11-2 ASSLSDRPNTEAF
15 TRBJ2-4 . TRBV4-3 ASSQGPGGAAKNIQY
11 TRBJ2-1 . TRBV6-4 ASTGLAGNEQF
14 TRBJ2-7 . TRBV7-2 ASSLRGRREGYEQY
12 TRBJ1-4 . TRBV6-5 ASSVQATNEKLF
15 TRBJ1-2 . TRBV19 ASSAWAEKGQGDGYT
11 TRBJ1-4 . TRBV6-6 ASKGQGNEKLF
12 TRBJ1-1 . TRBV6-5 ASSYGGYNTEAF
15 TRBJ2-1 few TRBV27 ASSNLAGELGYNEQF
13 TRBJ2-3 . TRBV30 ACTPPQGRLNTQY
11 TRBJ1-4 . TRBV5-1 ASSTTSNEKLF
13 TRBJ2-1 . TRBV18 ASSPGTGEFNEQF
13 TRBJ2-7 . TRBV4-3 ASSQDSSRYYEQY
11 TRBJ2-2 once TRBV7-2 ASSSEGPGELF
11 TRBJ2-1 . TRBV3-1/TRBV3-2 ASSPRASGEQF
11 TRBJ1-2 . TRBV2 ASKGQGATGYT
10 TRBJ2-5 . TRBV5-5 ASSLAQETQY
12 TRBJ1-3 . TRBV27 ASSSPQAGNTIY
13 TRBJ1-2 few TRBV5-1 ASQGGSPTNYGYT
14 TRBJ1-2 . TRBV25-1 ASSEYSIDSLLGYT
12 TRBJ1-1 . TRBV6-5 ASSYSIGQGEAF